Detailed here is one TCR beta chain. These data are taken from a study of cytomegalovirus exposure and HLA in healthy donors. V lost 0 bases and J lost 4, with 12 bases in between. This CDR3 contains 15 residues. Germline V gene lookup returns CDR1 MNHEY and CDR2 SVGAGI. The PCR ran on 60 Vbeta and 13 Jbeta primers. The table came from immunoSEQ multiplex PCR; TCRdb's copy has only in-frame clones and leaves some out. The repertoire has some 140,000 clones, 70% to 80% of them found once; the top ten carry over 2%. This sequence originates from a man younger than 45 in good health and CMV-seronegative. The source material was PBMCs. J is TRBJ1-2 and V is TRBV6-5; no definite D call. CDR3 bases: TGTGCCAGCAGTTACTCAGAGGGCTTTCTCTATGGCTACACCTTC. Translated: CASSYSEGFLYGYTF.